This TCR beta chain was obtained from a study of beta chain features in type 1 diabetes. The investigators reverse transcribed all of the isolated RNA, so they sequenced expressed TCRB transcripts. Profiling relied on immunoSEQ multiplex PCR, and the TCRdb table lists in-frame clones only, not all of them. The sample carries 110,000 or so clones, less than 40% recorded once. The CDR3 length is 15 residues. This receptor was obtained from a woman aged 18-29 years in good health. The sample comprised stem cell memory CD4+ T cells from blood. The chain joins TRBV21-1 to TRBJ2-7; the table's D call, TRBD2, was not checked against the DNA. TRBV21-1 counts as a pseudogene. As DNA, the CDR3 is TGTGCCAGCACCAAGTTGACTAGCGGGAATGGCGAGCAGTACTTC. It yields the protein CASTKLTSGNGEQYF.